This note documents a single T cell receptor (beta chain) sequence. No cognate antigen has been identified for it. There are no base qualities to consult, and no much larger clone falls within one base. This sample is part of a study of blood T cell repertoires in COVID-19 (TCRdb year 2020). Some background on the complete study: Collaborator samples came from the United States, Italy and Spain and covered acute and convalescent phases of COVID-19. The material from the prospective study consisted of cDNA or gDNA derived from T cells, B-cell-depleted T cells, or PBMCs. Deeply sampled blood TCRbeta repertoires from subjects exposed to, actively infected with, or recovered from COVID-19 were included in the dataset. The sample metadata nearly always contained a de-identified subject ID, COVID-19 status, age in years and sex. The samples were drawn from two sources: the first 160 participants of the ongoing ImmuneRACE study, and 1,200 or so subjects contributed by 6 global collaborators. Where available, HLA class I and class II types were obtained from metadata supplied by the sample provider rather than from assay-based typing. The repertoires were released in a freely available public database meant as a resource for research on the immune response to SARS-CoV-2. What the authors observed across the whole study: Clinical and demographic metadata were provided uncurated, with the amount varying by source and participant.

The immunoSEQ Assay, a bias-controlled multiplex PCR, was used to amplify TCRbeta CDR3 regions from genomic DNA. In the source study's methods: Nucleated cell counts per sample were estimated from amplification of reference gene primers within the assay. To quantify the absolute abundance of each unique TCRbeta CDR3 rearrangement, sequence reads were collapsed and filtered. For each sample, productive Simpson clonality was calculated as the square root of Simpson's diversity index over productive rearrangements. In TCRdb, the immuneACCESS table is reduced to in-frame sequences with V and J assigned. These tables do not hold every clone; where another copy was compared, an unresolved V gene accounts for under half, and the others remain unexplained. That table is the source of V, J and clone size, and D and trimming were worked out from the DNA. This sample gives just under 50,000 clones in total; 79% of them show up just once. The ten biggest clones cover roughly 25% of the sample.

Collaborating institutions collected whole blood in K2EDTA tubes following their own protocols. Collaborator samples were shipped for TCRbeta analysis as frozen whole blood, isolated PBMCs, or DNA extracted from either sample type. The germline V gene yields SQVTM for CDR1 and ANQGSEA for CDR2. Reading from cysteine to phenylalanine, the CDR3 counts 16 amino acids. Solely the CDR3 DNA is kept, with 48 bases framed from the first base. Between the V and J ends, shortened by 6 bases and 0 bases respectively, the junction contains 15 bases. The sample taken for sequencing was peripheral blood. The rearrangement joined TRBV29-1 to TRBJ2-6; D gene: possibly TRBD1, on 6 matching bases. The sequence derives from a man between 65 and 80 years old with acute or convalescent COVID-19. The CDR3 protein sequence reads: CSVARDINSGANVLTF. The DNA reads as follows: TGCAGCGTCGCTCGGGACATCAACTCTGGGGCCAACGTCCTGACTTTC.